Below, 16 T cell receptor beta chains from the same sample are listed, as sequenced in a study of shared clonotypes between healthy human individuals. Sequencing was performed with immunoSEQ multiplex PCR; in TCRdb, only in-frame clones are kept and a portion is missing. The repertoire holds 2 million to 3 million clones, with around nine tenths as singletons. What was sequenced was naive CD4+ T cells sorted from blood. Subset given: CD45RA+ positively selected. These receptors came from a man aged 18 to 30 in good health.

The chain joins TRBV19 to TRBJ2-3; D is unclear. The V end lost 5 bases, the J end lost 3 bases, and 9 bases lay between the germline ends. The CDR3 covers 13 residues. Germline CDR1 reads LNHDA; CDR2 reads SQIVND (reference sequence). CDR3 sequence: CASSASVTDTQYF. In DNA form, the CDR3 reads TGTGCCAGTAGTGCTAGTGTAACAGATACGCAGTATTTT.

The chain recombines TRBV27 with TRBJ2-5; D is unclear. The CDR3 is made up of 11 amino acids. V dropped 8 bases and J dropped 5 bases, with 9 bases sitting between them. Germline-derived CDR1 and CDR2 are MNHEY and SMNVEV (reference sequence). This chain's CDR3 is CASGVEETQYF. The CDR3 DNA reads TGTGCCAGCGGAGTGGAGGAGACCCAGTACTTC.

The chain has TRBV19 and TRBJ2-5; possibly TRBD2 for D (5 bases). The CDR3 is 13 amino acids. The germline V and J ends were trimmed by 7 bases and 2 bases, with 11 bases remaining between them. In germline, CDR1 is LNHDA, CDR2 SQIVND (reference sequence). The CDR3 sequence is CASTIPGQETQYF. CDR3 sequence (DNA): TGTGCCAGTACAATCCCGGGGCAAGAGACCCAGTACTTC. The variable domain in full, with the rest retrieved from reference TRBV19 and TRBJ2-5, is DGGITQSPKYLFRKEGQNVTLSCEQNLNHDAMYWYRQDPGQGLRLIYYSQIVNDFQKGDIAEGYSVSREKKESFPLTVTSAQKNPTAFYLCASTIPGQETQYFGPGTRLLVL.

The chain recombines TRBV11-3 with TRBJ2-1, with D perhaps matching TRBD1 (5 bases). This CDR3 is 12 amino acids long. V was trimmed by 6 bases and J by 10 bases, leaving 13 bases between them. Germline V gene lookup returns CDR1 SGHNT and CDR2 YENEEA. CDR3 DNA sequence: TGTGCCAGCAGTTCCAGGGTGGGGGAGCAGTTCTTC. Amino acid sequence: CASSSRVGEQFF.

The J gene is TRBJ1-1, the V gene TRBV4-1; no clear D. Germline V gene data show CDR1 as MGHRA and CDR2 as YSYEKL. The CDR3 runs 18 residues. Trimming removed 2 bases from V and 1 base from J, with 20 bases in between. CDR3 in amino acids: CASSQKVPLAEPNTEAFF. DNA for the CDR3: TGCGCCAGCAGCCAAAAAGTCCCCCTGGCAGAGCCGAACACTGAAGCTTTCTTT.

Of note for this clone: In the same sample, other DNA sequences code for this CDR3. The rearrangement joins TRBV6-5 to TRBJ2-3; D not certain. The CDR3 contains 12 residues. Germline CDR1 reads MNHEY; CDR2 reads SVGAGI. Trimming removed 6 bases at V and 2 bases at J, with 6 bases between. CDR3 nucleotide sequence: TGTGCCAGCAGCTCATCCACAGATACGCAGTATTTT. Residues: CASSSSTDTQYF.

With regard to this clone: The same CDR3 also results from other DNA sequences found in this sample. This chain joins TRBV5-1 and TRBJ2-2; D uncertain. The CDR3 runs to 13 residues. Germline-derived CDR1 and CDR2 are SGHRS and YFSETQ. Trimming left V 3 bases short and J 4 bases short, with 7 bases between. The CDR3: CASSWGTTGELFF. The CDR3 DNA reads as TGCGCCAGCAGCTGGGGAACCACCGGGGAGCTGTTTTTT.

The genes are TRBV10-3 and TRBJ1-3, with TRBD1 as a possible D gene (5 bases). The germline V gene has CDR1 ENHRY and CDR2 SYGVKD. The CDR3 has 16 residues. Trimming removed 2 bases from V and 0 bases from J, with 11 bases in between. For the CDR3, the DNA is TGTGCCATCAGTGAGAGACCAGGGCTCTCTGGAAACACCATATATTTT. Translated, it gives CAISERPGLSGNTIYF.

The V call is TRBV10-1, the J call TRBJ2-1; the D gene is possibly TRBD2 (5 bases). Germline V gene sequence: CDR1 WNHNN, CDR2 SYGVQD (reference sequence). Trimming took off 6 bases at V and 8 bases at J, with 23 bases between the two ends. This CDR3 contains 16 residues. CDR3 sequence: CASSFGSVGGGDEQFF. The CDR3 region has the DNA TGCGCCAGCAGCTTCGGTAGCGTAGGAGGTGGGGATGAGCAGTTCTTC.

This clone has just a few counts. The chain couples TRBV20-1 to TRBJ1-2; D gene unclear. The CDR3 is 11 residues long. In germline, CDR1 is DFQATT, CDR2 SNEGSKA (reference sequence). V dropped 6 bases and J dropped 8 bases, with 13 bases sitting between them. CDR3 in amino acids: CSARVVGGYTF. The DNA of the CDR3 is TGCAGTGCCCGGGTGGTGGGAGGCTACACCTTC.

Details on this clone: At one boundary the junction diverges from the germline segment, which might be a read error. The chain recombines TRBV5-1 with TRBJ2-3; TRBD1 is a possible D gene (5 bases). The CDR3 totals 14 residues. Germline values: CDR1 SGHRS, CDR2 YFSETQ. The CDR3 here is CTSTSGSGTDTQYF. Written as DNA, the CDR3 is TGCACCAGCACCTCAGGGTCGGGCACAGATACGCAGTATTTT.

This chain uses TRBV11-2 with TRBJ2-7; 7 nucleotides align to TRBD1. The CDR3 is 15 amino acids. The germline gives CDR1 SGHAT, CDR2 FQNNGV. The J segment lost 2 bases and the V segment lost 2 bases, leaving 6 bases of the junction unmatched. CDR3 DNA sequence: TGTGCCAGCAGCTTAAGGGGGCCCAACACCTACGAGCAGTACTTC. Translating gives CASSLRGPNTYEQYF.

The gene calls are TRBV21-1 and TRBJ1-6; the D segment call TRBD1 is taken from the table without a DNA check. TRBV21-1 has pseudogene status. This CDR3 region has 13 residues. The CDR3 is CASSKARNSPLHF. CDR3 DNA: TGTGCCAGCAGCAAGGCAAGAAATTCACCCCTCCACTTT.

The chain recombines TRBV21-1 with TRBJ2-7. TRBV21-1 is a listed pseudogene. CDR3 length: 15 amino acids. The CDR3 DNA reads as TGTGCCAGCAGCAAAAGGGATTCCCTGCAATACGAGCAGTACTTC. It codes for CASSKRDSLQYEQYF.

The V gene is TRBV10-3, the J gene TRBJ2-1; 8 nucleotides match TRBD2. V was pared by 6 bases and J by 7 bases, with 5 bases of the junction left unmatched. The CDR3 runs to 13 residues. The germline V gene has CDR1 ENHRY and CDR2 SYGVKD. DNA for the CDR3: TGTGCCATCAGCCAGGCGGGGGGTAATGAGCAGTTCTTC. This sequence encodes CAISQAGGNEQFF.

This clone showed up just once. The chain carries TRBV29-1 and TRBJ2-1, with 10 bases aligning to TRBD2. This CDR3 is built from 13 residues. The germline V gene encodes CDR1 SQVTM and CDR2 ANQGSEA. J was trimmed by 10 bases and V by 2 bases; bases with no gene match: 5. DNA of the CDR3: TGCAGCGTTGAACCTAGCGGGAGTGAGGAGCAGTTCTTC. Its translation: CSVEPSGSEEQFF.